The sequence of this T cell receptor (beta chain) was determined in a study of shared clonotypes between healthy human individuals (dated by TCRdb to about 2020). In terms of the full investigation: A couple of women and three men aged 18 to 49 years were included in the cohort. For each donor, CD4 naive and CD4 memory were each run on three plates, CD8 naive on two plates, and CD8 memory on one plate. To estimate repertoire size and how much clonotypes are shared between individuals, the study performed deep sequencing of blood TCR repertoires from a few healthy adults. To increase sequencing depth and limit assay-specific biases, different laboratories used diverse techniques to prepare libraries and sequence TCR repertoires. Between about 0.8 and 9 billion PBMCs per donor were obtained by leukapheresis.

Using the deep immunoSEQ assay, multiplex PCR amplified TCR CDR3 regions from genomic DNA. For each cell subset, the extracted genomic DNA was distributed evenly across all wells of several immunoSEQ 96-well plates, and each plate served as one replicate. For sorted subsets, approximately 210 ng genomic DNA, equal to about 30,000 T cell genomes, was loaded into each replicate PCR. Purified libraries were quantified with a Qubit 3.0 fluorometer, sized on a Bioanalyzer 2100, and re-quantified with the KAPA Library Quantification kit. Every immunoSEQ 96-well plate was sequenced on a dedicated single-read 150-cycle Illumina NextSeq 550 flow cell. On the authors' methods: Because only junctional sequences without quality scores were contained in the immunoSEQ output, filtering matching that applied to full-length reads could not be performed. Sequences were annotated with PyIR, a Python wrapper for IgBLAST v1.9, using IMGT germline references to assign V/J genes and CDR3. Reads were removed for weak V/J assignments (E-value above 1e-6), missing CDR3, stop codons, out-of-frame junctions, or ambiguous translated residues. V3J clonotypes were defined as sequences sharing the same inferred V gene, J gene, and CDR3 amino acid sequence. Percentage overlap between repertoires was computed as shared unique clonotypes divided by the size of the smaller repertoire. Richness of each repertoire was evaluated using RTK rarefaction, the Chao1 estimator, and Recon v2.1 estimates of unobserved clonotypes. Generation probabilities for all TCRbeta clonotypes obtained by the gDNA method from four donors were computed using OLGA. TCRdb took over this immuneACCESS table, retaining in-frame rearrangements with V and J assigned. Such tables are incomplete; in checked studies, under half of the missing clones stem from an unresolved V gene, and the remainder is unexplained. V, J and clone size reflect that table, while D and trimming were determined from the DNA. Here the sample has some 600,000 clones; 95% to 97% occur a single time. Clones ranked in the top ten supply 0.095% to 0.13% of the sample.

This clone was picked up one time. Its antigen has not been determined. No much larger clonotype is one base removed from it; base qualities were not supplied. The germline V gene encodes CDR1 SEHNR and CDR2 FQNEAQ (reference sequence). The germline ends are 17 bases apart after V is trimmed by 6 bases and J by 8 bases. The CDR3 sequence holds 14 residues, the cysteine and phenylalanine included. Here the CDR3 DNA is all that survives: 42 bases in frame from base 1. CD8 naive samples were CD45RO-negative cells positively selected for CCR7, giving a CD45RA+CCR7+ population that excluded TemRA cells. The donors were healthy, HIV-negative adults with no recently reported acute infections or vaccinations. Every donor was a Caucasian adult residing in Nashville, Tennessee, USA. Blood was obtained by leukapheresis, after which PBMCs were separated by Ficoll-Histopaque density gradient centrifugation and cryopreserved in liquid nitrogen vapor phase. Analytical flow cytometry was used to check the purity and quantity of every magnetically sorted T cell population. Each sorted fraction had its genomic DNA isolated and then quantified by UV absorbance on a Nanodrop 2000c.

Broad study findings and their caveats: The genetic and exposure-history diversity represented was limited by the small number of donors. Naive subsets generally had larger estimated clonotype richness than memory subsets. Incomplete sequencing was indicated by rarefaction of sorted-subset datasets, despite the large sequencing depth. Compared with non-shared clonotypes, the clonotypes found in all four sorted-subset donors had higher generation probabilities. About 5% of naive CD4, 3.5% of naive CD8, about 2.4% of memory CD4, and about 0.4% of memory CD8 clonotypes were shared across several donors. Only blood was sampled, and tissue TCR repertoires likely differ from those in blood. Pairwise subsampling indicated that sequencing depth was expected to affect the degree of clonotype sharing among donors.

The chain was built from TRBV7-9 and TRBJ2-1; a weak D assignment points to TRBD1 (6 bases agree). Sequenced: naive CD8+ T cells sorted from blood. According to the study, the label for this sample's cell subset or site signals: CD45RA+CCR7+. The clonotype was recovered from a woman aged 30 to 39 in good health. The CDR3 reads CASRGDTLSDEQFF. The base sequence is TGTGCCAGCAGAGGGGACACCCTATCGGATGAGCAGTTCTTC.